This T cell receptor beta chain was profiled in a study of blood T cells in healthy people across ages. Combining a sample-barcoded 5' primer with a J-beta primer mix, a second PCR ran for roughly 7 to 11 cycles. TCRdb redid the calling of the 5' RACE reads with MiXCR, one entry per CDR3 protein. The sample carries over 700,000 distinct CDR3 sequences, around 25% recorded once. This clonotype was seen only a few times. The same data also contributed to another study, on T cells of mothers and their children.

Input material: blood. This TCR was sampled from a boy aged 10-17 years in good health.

The CDR3 nucleotides are TGCGCCAGCAGCGGGTTAGCGGGGGTCCAAGAGACCCAGTACTTC. It translates to CASSGLAGVQETQYF. The rearrangement uses TRBV5-1 and TRBJ2-5; TRBD2 aligns across 9 bases. Germline V lookup: CDR1 SGHRS, CDR2 YFSETQ. The CDR3 length is 15 residues. V lost 4 bases and J lost 1; bases outside the gene matches: 5.